A selection of T cell receptor beta chains follows, all from one sample in a study of CD8 T cells in Susac syndrome. A single record per CDR3 protein comes from TCRdb applying MiXCR to the immunoSEQ multiplex PCR reads. The table has more than 90,000 distinct CDR3 sequences, approximately 93% seen once. The sequencing input was CD4+ T cells from PBMCs. The receptors originated from a human donor with multiple sclerosis. CDR3s include the opening cysteine and the closing phenylalanine or tryptophan. A D gene is named only where the DNA matches it firmly. Size values are once, few and many counts, or a class for expanded clones, and some rows have none.

TRBJ2-1 TRBV2 TRBD2 . TGTGCCAGCAGACGGGGGGGCTGGTCCGATGAGCAGTTCTTC CASRRGGWSDEQFF
TRBJ1-1 TRBV2 . . TGTGCCAGCAGTGTCGGGGGGGTTAAAGCTTTCTTT CASSVGGVKAFF
TRBJ1-5 TRBV3-1 . . TGTGCCAGCAGCCCGCTTCCTTCGCAGGGCAATCAGCCCCAGCATTTT CASSPLPSQGNQPQHF
TRBJ2-1 TRBV6-4 . once TGTGCCAGCAGAGATGACAGGCGGAACTACAATGAGCAGTTCTTC CASRDDRRNYNEQFF
TRBJ2-7 TRBV7-9 . . TGTGCCAGCAGGCGGACAGAGTCACTCTCCGAGCAGTACTTC CASRRTESLSEQYF
TRBJ1-2 TRBV4-1 . . TGCGCCAGCAGCCATGCCGGGGCGGGCTATGGCTACACCTTC CASSHAGAGYGYTF
TRBJ2-1 TRBV6-5 . . TGTGCCAGCAGTTACGGGCTAGCAGCCTACAATGAGCAGTTCTTC CASSYGLAAYNEQFF
TRBJ1-5 TRBV30 TRBD1 . TGTGCCTGTCACGGGACAGAGAATCAGCCCCAGCATTTT CACHGTENQPQHF
TRBJ2-7 TRBV6-2/TRBV6-3 . . TGTGCCAGCAGTTACTCCAACACCGCAGGGGACGAGCAGTACTTC CASSYSNTAGDEQYF
TRBJ1-1 TRBV6-2/TRBV6-3 . . TGTGCCAGCAGTTACTCCACGGCAGGGAGGCTCGATATGAACACTGAAGCTTTCTTT CASSYSTAGRLDMNTEAFF
TRBJ1-6 TRBV7-9 TRBD1 once TGTGCCAGCAGCCGTATAAGAGGACAGGGGGGGAATTCACCCCTCCACTTT CASSRIRGQGGNSPLHF
TRBJ2-3 TRBV10-3 . . TGTGCCATCGGTCGACTTGATACGCAGTATTTT CAIGRLDTQYF
TRBJ1-2 TRBV5-1 . . TGCGCCAGCAGCACCGGGGAGGACTATGGCTACACCTTC CASSTGEDYGYTF
TRBJ2-1 TRBV12-3/TRBV12-4 . . TGTGCCAGCAGGTTACAGGGAATAGCCCTCTCCGATGAGCAGTTCTTC CASRLQGIALSDEQFF
TRBJ2-7 TRBV5-1 . . TGCGCCAGCAGCTTAATTCAGCGGGGACAGGAGTACTTC CASSLIQRGQEYF
TRBJ1-5 TRBV7-2 . . TGTGCCAGCAGCTTAGCGAGTACCCAAAGCAATCAGCCCCAGCATTTT CASSLASTQSNQPQHF
TRBJ1-2 TRBV30 . . TGTGCCTGGAGTGTACGGTTGGGCCCCATGGGCTACACCTTC CAWSVRLGPMGYTF
TRBJ1-6 TRBV12-3/TRBV12-4 . . TGTGCCAGCAGTTTGGGAACGTCACCCCTCCACTTT CASSLGTSPLHF
TRBJ1-1 TRBV4-2 TRBD1 . TGTGCCAGCAGCCAAGGGACAGGGTTAACTGAAGCTTTCTTT CASSQGTGLTEAFF
TRBJ2-5 TRBV6-6 TRBD2 . TGTGCCAGCAGTTACTCGGTGGGGAGGGGAGAGACCCAGTACTTC CASSYSVGRGETQYF
TRBJ1-4 TRBV4-3 TRBD1 . TGCGCCAGCAGCCAAGATCTGGGCAGGGGGCGTAATGAAAAACTGTTTTTT CASSQDLGRGRNEKLFF
TRBJ2-2 TRBV12-3/TRBV12-4 . few TGTGCCAGCAGTTTGGGCACCGGGGAGCTGTTTTTT CASSLGTGELFF
TRBJ2-7 TRBV15 TRBD1 . TGTGCCACCAGCAGAGTAGGGGGCCTTGCCTACGAGCAGTACTTC CATSRVGGLAYEQYF
TRBJ1-1 TRBV19 . . TGTGCCAGTAGAACTCAAGGGAACACTGAAGCTTTCTTT CASRTQGNTEAFF
TRBJ2-1 TRBV18 . . TGTGCCAGCTCACCACGTGTTGAGAGGGGCAATGAGCAGTTCTTC CASSPRVERGNEQFF
TRBJ2-3 TRBV3-1 TRBD2 . TGTGCCAGCAGCCAACGGGAGCGGGGGCTCGGAGATACGCAGTATTTT CASSQRERGLGDTQYF
TRBJ2-1 TRBV4-1 . . TGCGCCAGCAGCCAGTCCGGGACCTACACCTACAATGAGCAGTTCTTC CASSQSGTYTYNEQFF
TRBJ2-3 TRBV9 . . TGTGCCAGCAGCGTAGAGGGATTGGGGCAGGGGGGGGATACGCAGTATTTT CASSVEGLGQGGDTQYF
TRBJ1-1 TRBV3-1 . . TGTGCCAGCAGCCAGGGAGCCACTGAAGCTTTCTTT CASSQGATEAFF
TRBJ1-1 TRBV9 TRBD1 once TGTGCCAGCAGCTTACAAGGGACAGGGAACACTGAAGCTTTCTTT CASSLQGTGNTEAFF
TRBJ1-2 TRBV4-1 TRBD1 . TGCGCCAGCAGCCAGCAATCAGGGGGTGCCTATGGCTACACCTTC CASSQQSGGAYGYTF
TRBJ2-2 TRBV6-2/TRBV6-3 . . TGTGCCACACTATCTAAGGGATCTATGAACACCGGGGAGCTGTTTTTT CATLSKGSMNTGELFF
TRBJ2-3 TRBV7-2 TRBD2 . TGTGCCAGCAGCCCGGGGGTAGCGGGGGGTGGCGGCACAGATACGCAGTATTTT CASSPGVAGGGGTDTQYF
TRBJ2-7 TRBV3-1 . . TGTGCCAGCAGCCAGCAGGGACGGAACTACGAGCAGTACTTC CASSQQGRNYEQYF
TRBJ1-5 TRBV6-2/TRBV6-3 TRBD1 . TGTGCCAGCAGTTCAGGGGGTAACAATCAGCCCCAGCATTTT CASSSGGNNQPQHF
TRBJ2-6 TRBV9 . . TGTGCCAGCAGCGCTGGTCCTTATTCTGGGGCCAACGTCCTGACTTTC CASSAGPYSGANVLTF
TRBJ1-5 TRBV20-1 . . TGCAGTGTCAACCCGGGGGAAAATAGCAATCAGCCCCAGCATTTT CSVNPGENSNQPQHF
TRBJ1-1 TRBV12-3/TRBV12-4 . . TGTGCCAGCAGTTTACACGGAGAAGCTTTCTTT CASSLHGEAFF
TRBJ2-4 TRBV3-1 . once TGTGCCAGCAGCCCAGGCACCTTGGGGGGAGGCGGCATTCAGTACTTC CASSPGTLGGGGIQYF
TRBJ2-2 TRBV7-3 . . TGTGCCAGCAGCCGGACCAGAATGGGGGAGCTGTTTTTT CASSRTRMGELFF